The 29 T cell receptor beta chains reported below all come from one sample, sequenced in a study of T cell responses to AZD1222 COVID-19 vaccine. Assay used: immunoSEQ multiplex PCR; TCRdb lists only in-frame clones, some missing. Here the sample spans more than 80,000 clones, around 90% being singletons. Sequenced here: peripheral blood, sampled on day 0 of AZD1222 vaccination. These receptors originate from an adult in good health.

The rearrangement uses TRBV7-7 and TRBJ2-3; 9 nucleotides agree with TRBD2. CDR1 and CDR2 from the germline V gene are SSHAT and FNYEAQ (reference sequence). The CDR3 has 15 residues. The V gene end was trimmed by 3 bases and the J gene end by 6 bases; junction bases not matched to a gene: 7. CDR3 loop: CASSLDAGGADTQYF. CDR3 in DNA: TGTGCCAGCAGCTTGGATGCGGGAGGGGCTGATACGCAGTATTTT.

This CDR3 reads CASSLSLVTSGSRTQYF. The CDR3 DNA is TGTGCCAGCAGTTTATCGCTGGTGACTAGCGGGAGTCGCACGCAGTATTTT. V gene TRBV27 combines with J gene TRBJ2-3; 12 bases are shared with TRBD2. The CDR3 is 17 residues long. Germline V lookup: CDR1 MNHEY, CDR2 SMNVEV (reference sequence). V lost 0 bases to trimming and J lost 9 bases; unmatched junction nucleotides: 10.

In this sample, this clone turned up once. The chain has TRBV20-1 and TRBJ1-4; tentative D call: TRBD1 (6 bases). Trimming stripped 8 bases from V and 8 bases from J, with 12 bases between. The germline CDR1 and CDR2 sequences are DFQATT and SNEGSKA (reference sequence). The CDR3 contains 11 residues. The DNA of the CDR3 is TGCAGTCCGGGGGCCGAGGAAAAACTGTTTTTT. This codes for CSPGAEEKLFF.

V is TRBV19 and J is TRBJ2-6; maybe TRBD1 (6 bases). This CDR3 is 17 amino acids long. Germline V CDR1 and CDR2: LNHDA, SQIVND (reference sequence). The V end lost 3 bases, the J end lost 0 bases, and 12 bases lay between the germline ends. CDR3 nucleotides: TGTGCCAGTAGTATGCCCAGGGGTAACTCTGGGGCCAACGTCCTGACTTTC. It yields the protein CASSMPRGNSGANVLTF.

This chain uses TRBV5-5 with TRBJ1-5, with 9 bases aligning to TRBD1. The germline V gene encodes CDR1 SGHKS and CDR2 YYEKEE (reference sequence). The CDR3 contains 16 residues. With 4 bases clipped from V and 4 bases from J, the junction kept 9 bases outside the gene matches. CDR3 in DNA: TGTGCCAGCAGCCACGGGACAGGGTGGGATAATCAGCCCCAGCATTTT. This gives the protein CASSHGTGWDNQPQHF.

V usage is TRBV5-6 and J usage is TRBJ2-2, with D hard to call. The germline V gene encodes CDR1 SGHDT and CDR2 YYEEEE. V was trimmed by 0 bases and J by 4 bases, leaving 4 bases between them. This CDR3 has 13 residues. The CDR3 reads CASSLVVTGELFF. The CDR3 DNA reads TGTGCCAGCAGCTTGGTGGTCACCGGGGAGCTGTTTTTT.

The chain carries TRBV5-1 and TRBJ2-2, with D unclear. This CDR3 spans 12 amino acids. In germline, CDR1 is SGHRS, CDR2 YFSETQ. Trimming left V 1 base short and J 2 bases short, with 0 bases between. CDR3: CASSLNTGELFF. The CDR3 coding sequence is TGCGCCAGCAGCTTGAACACCGGGGAGCTGTTTTTT. The variable domain in full, completed from reference TRBV5-1 and TRBJ2-2, reads KAGVTQTPRYLIKTRGQQVTLSCSPISGHRSVSWYQQTPGQGLQFLFEYFSETQRNKGNFPGRFSGRQFSNSRSEMNVSTLELGDSALYLCASSLNTGELFFGEGSRLTVL.

The V and J genes are TRBV18 and TRBJ1-1; TRBD1 agrees at 8 bases. The ends lost 2 bases at V and 1 base at J; junction bases unmatched: 3. This CDR3 has 15 residues. The germline V gene encodes CDR1 KGHSH and CDR2 LQKENI. Written as DNA, the CDR3 is TGTGCCAGCTCACCAGCCGGACAGGGGAACACTGAAGCTTTCTTT. It codes for CASSPAGQGNTEAFF.

V gene TRBV6-5 combines with J gene TRBJ1-2; no clear D gene. Between the trimmed V and J ends, which lost 7 bases and 4 bases, there was a span of 13 bases. The CDR3 is made up of 13 amino acids. Germline CDR1 MNHEY, CDR2 SVGAGI. This CDR3 reads CASTPPGSYGYTF. The CDR3 DNA is TGTGCCAGCACTCCTCCGGGAAGCTATGGCTACACCTTC.

This clone came up once. The gene calls are TRBV10-3 and TRBJ2-1; D possibly uses TRBD1 or TRBD2 (5 bases each). The CDR3 covers 15 residues. Germline V CDR1 and CDR2: ENHRY, SYGVKD. V lost 6 bases to trimming and J lost 8 bases, with 20 bases between them. The CDR3 reads CAISPGQAGFDEQFF. CDR3 coding DNA: TGTGCCATCAGCCCGGGGCAGGCCGGGTTCGATGAGCAGTTCTTC.

The genes are TRBV6-5 and TRBJ1-3; D unclear. Trimming pared 2 bases from V and 3 bases from J, leaving 11 bases between. The length of the CDR3 is 15 residues. Germline V gene sequence: CDR1 MNHEY, CDR2 SVGAGI. The DNA of the CDR3 is TGTGCCAGCAGTTACGAGGCTGGGTTTGGAAACACCATATATTTT. It is translated as CASSYEAGFGNTIYF.

The J gene is TRBJ2-1, the V gene TRBV27; TRBD2 aligns across 11 bases. The CDR3 is 16 residues long. Trimming removed 5 bases from V and 5 bases from J; junction bases left unmatched: 8. Germline values: CDR1 MNHEY, CDR2 SMNVEV (reference sequence). Here the CDR3 reads CASSPTLAGAHNEQFF. The CDR3 DNA sequence: TGTGCCAGCAGTCCTACACTAGCGGGAGCTCACAATGAGCAGTTCTTC.

The V gene is TRBV4-3, the J gene TRBJ1-1; unclear D gene. The CDR3 covers 13 residues. Trimming took 3 bases from V and 0 from J, leaving 5 bases between them. Germline CDR1 LGHNA, CDR2 YSLEER. In nucleotides, the CDR3 is TGCGCCAGCAGCCAGGGGATGAACACTGAAGCTTTCTTT. It encodes CASSQGMNTEAFF.

The chain has TRBV6-5 and TRBJ1-2; 11 nucleotides agree with TRBD1. The CDR3 consists of 15 residues. The V gene end was trimmed by 0 bases and the J gene end by 7 bases; junction bases not matched to a gene: 4. CDR1 MNHEY and CDR2 SVGAGI come from the germline V gene. CDR3 sequence (DNA): TGTGCCAGCAGTTACTCCGGGACAGGGGGTGCTGGCTACACCTTC. Protein product: CASSYSGTGGAGYTF.

DNA for the CDR3: TGTGCCAGTAATCAGGGGACCTACAATGAGCAGTTCTTC. Amino acids: CASNQGTYNEQFF. The V and J genes are TRBV19 and TRBJ2-1; D possibly corresponds to TRBD1 (6 bases). CDR1 is LNHDA, CDR2 SQIVND, per germline (reference sequence). Between the trimmed V and J ends, which lost 7 bases and 2 bases, there was a span of 9 bases. The CDR3 contains 13 residues.

The chain employs TRBV9 and TRBJ1-3; D not certain. Trimming cost V 4 bases and J 6 bases, with 11 bases left between them. CDR1 is SGDLS and CDR2 is YYNGEE in the germline V gene. The CDR3 extends over 13 amino acids. The CDR3 here is CASSLGPENTIYF. The CDR3 DNA reads TGTGCCAGCAGCTTGGGCCCCGAAAACACCATATATTTT. Supplemented by reference TRBV9 and TRBJ1-3, the full variable domain reads DSGVTQTPKHLITATGQRVTLRCSPRSGDLSVYWYQQSLDQGLQFLIQYYNGEERAKGNILERFSAQQFPDLHSELNLSSLELGDSALYFCASSLGPENTIYFGEGSWLTVV.

V usage is TRBV28 and J usage is TRBJ2-1; TRBD2 matches 11 bases. The V gene's germline CDR1 is MDHEN and CDR2 SYDVKM. V shed 5 bases, J shed 4 bases, and the junction held 7 bases outside the gene matches. This CDR3 region has 16 residues. The CDR3 sequence is CASSLASSGRYNEQFF. CDR3 in DNA: TGTGCCAGCAGTCTCGCCTCTAGCGGGAGGTACAATGAGCAGTTCTTC.

V usage is TRBV6-5 and J usage is TRBJ2-2, with D possibly being TRBD2 (5 bases). The CDR3 extends over 13 amino acids. The germline gives CDR1 MNHEY, CDR2 SVGAGI. V shed 2 bases and J shed 6 bases, with 7 bases lying between them. CDR3 sequence reads: CASSYLAPGELFF. For the CDR3, the DNA is TGTGCCAGCAGTTACCTAGCTCCCGGGGAGCTGTTTTTT.

The V call is TRBV7-3, the J call TRBJ2-7, with D possibly being TRBD1 (5 bases). V lost 3 bases, J lost 6 bases, and 12 bases lay in between. The germline V gene encodes CDR1 SGHTA and CDR2 FQGTGA. The CDR3 contains 13 residues. For the CDR3, the DNA is TGTGCCAGCAGCTTGGGGCAGGGTGGCGAGCAGTACTTC. Protein product: CASSLGQGGEQYF.

The chain is built from TRBV4-2 and TRBJ2-7, with TRBD1 matching over 10 bases. Germline loops: CDR1 LGHNA, CDR2 YNFKEQ. Losses at the gene ends were 4 bases for V and 3 bases for J; bases not matched to a gene: 3. This CDR3 is 14 amino acids long. In DNA form, the CDR3 reads TGTGCCAGCAGCCCGACAGGGGGCTACTACGAGCAGTACTTC. Its protein is CASSPTGGYYEQYF.

The table lists this clone with a count of one. The chain recombines TRBV18 with TRBJ1-4; D uncertain. CDR1 and CDR2 from the germline V gene are KGHSH and LQKENI. The CDR3 loop spans 14 amino acids. Trimming stripped 2 bases from V and 3 bases from J, with 7 bases between. The CDR3 region is CASSPNVPNEKLFF. DNA for the CDR3: TGTGCCAGCTCACCAAATGTCCCTAATGAAAAACTGTTTTTT.

The CDR3 loop is CASRPKLYSNQPQHF. In DNA, the CDR3 is TGTGCCAGCAGACCAAAGCTCTATAGCAATCAGCCCCAGCATTTT. This chain links TRBV28 with TRBJ1-5; D is unresolved. This CDR3 has 15 amino acids. Looked up from germline, CDR1 is MDHEN and CDR2 is SYDVKM. Trimming shortened V by 6 bases and J by 0 bases, and 12 bases separated the two germline ends. Full variable domain (remainder filled in from reference TRBV28 and TRBJ1-5): DVKVTQSSRYLVKRTGEKVFLECVQDMDHENMFWYRQDPGLGLRLIYFSYDVKMKEKGDIPEGYSVSREKKERFSLILESASTNQTSMYLCASRPKLYSNQPQHFGDGTRLSIL.

The genes are TRBV5-4 and TRBJ2-1, with 10 bases that match TRBD2. CDR1 is SGHNT and CDR2 is YYREEE in the germline V gene (reference sequence). The CDR3 contains 16 residues. V gave up 2 bases and J gave up 8 bases; unmatched junction bases: 10. CDR3 nucleotide sequence: TGTGCCAGCAGCTTAAGAGCGGGAGGGCCGGGAGATGAGCAGTTCTTC. It codes for CASSLRAGGPGDEQFF. Based on the CDR3 plus reference TRBV5-4 and TRBJ2-1, the full variable domain is ETGVTQSPTHLIKTRGQQVTLRCSSQSGHNTVSWYQQALGQGPQFIFQYYREEENGRGNFPPRFSGLQFPNYSSELNVNALELDDSALYLCASSLRAGGPGDEQFFGPGTRLTVL.

The V and J genes are TRBV2 and TRBJ1-5; D not resolved. Germline V lookup: CDR1 SNHLY, CDR2 FYNNEI. The CDR3 consists of 16 residues. V was shortened by 1 base and J by 2 bases, with 12 bases between the two germline ends. CDR3 nucleotides: TGTGCCAGCAGTGAAGATGGTGGGCCGGGCAATCAGCCCCAGCATTTT. Its protein is CASSEDGGPGNQPQHF.

In DNA, the CDR3 is TGTGCCAGTAGTATAGGGTATTGGACTGTCACTAGCGAAGACAATGAGCAGTTCTTC. Protein product: CASSIGYWTVTSEDNEQFF. The V gene is TRBV19, the J gene TRBJ2-1; 7 nucleotides agree with TRBD2. From germline, CDR1 is LNHDA and CDR2 SQIVND (reference sequence). The CDR3 is 19 amino acids. The J segment lost 5 bases and the V segment lost 1 base, leaving 17 bases of the junction unmatched.

This chain uses TRBV7-6 with TRBJ2-1; TRBD2 matches at 8 bases. Trimming took 8 bases from V and 6 from J; bases not matched to a gene: 9. Germline CDR1 reads SGHVS; CDR2 reads FNYEAQ. The CDR3 consists of 14 residues. The CDR3 loop reads CASGRAGVTNEQFF. CDR3 in DNA: TGTGCCAGCGGGAGAGCGGGAGTAACCAATGAGCAGTTCTTC.

The rearrangement links TRBV11-1 to TRBJ2-3; no clear D gene. The V end lost 5 bases, the J end lost 1 base, and 10 bases lay between the germline ends. Germline V CDR1 and CDR2: SGHAT, FQDESV (reference sequence). The CDR3 covers 14 residues. The CDR3 is CASSRGGGTDTQYF. The CDR3 coding sequence is TGTGCCAGCAGCCGAGGCGGCGGCACAGATACGCAGTATTTT.

This chain uses TRBV28 with TRBJ1-1; 9 positions match TRBD1. The germline gives CDR1 MDHEN, CDR2 SYDVKM. After removal of 7 bases from V and 1 base from J, the junction contained 13 bases not matched to a gene. This CDR3 contains 17 residues. The CDR3 protein is CASNFGTGFVTNTEAFF. DNA for the CDR3: TGTGCCAGCAATTTCGGGACAGGGTTTGTTACGAACACTGAAGCTTTCTTT.

The V and J genes are TRBV18 and TRBJ1-5, with D possibly TRBD1 on 5 matching bases. Germline V gives CDR1 KGHSH, CDR2 LQKENI. This CDR3 spans 16 amino acids. V dropped 3 bases and J dropped 0 bases, with 12 bases sitting between them. The CDR3 is CASSPDTVYSNQPQHF. The CDR3 DNA reads TGTGCCAGCTCACCGGACACGGTATATAGCAATCAGCCCCAGCATTTT.